This TCR beta chain was sequenced in a study of early T cells in non-severe SARS-CoV-2 infection. General study findings and limits: VDJdb-based annotation leaned toward anti-spike CD8 responses and missed private and CD4 specificities.

Individual cDNA molecules received unique molecular identifiers. TCRdb re-called the 5' RACE reads through MiXCR, storing one row per CDR3 protein. Seen here are tens of thousands of distinct CDR3 sequences, around 5.6% observed once, and the top ten hold roughly 4.5%. This clonotype was seen at least ten times. Its antigen is unidentified. The source is an adult who was a healthcare worker with PCR-confirmed SARS-CoV-2 infection or an uninfected control (not recorded which). Sequencing was done on a sample of whole blood.

The CDR3 region has the DNA TGTGCCAGCAGCGTCACAGGGGGTAGGGAGACCCAGTACTTC. Its protein product is CASSVTGGRETQYF. The rearrangement uses TRBV7-6 and TRBJ2-5; 8 nucleotides line up with TRBD1. CDR3 length: 14 residues. With V trimmed by 5 bases and J by 5 bases, 7 bases remained unmatched. Germline V CDR1 and CDR2: SGHVS, FNYEAQ.